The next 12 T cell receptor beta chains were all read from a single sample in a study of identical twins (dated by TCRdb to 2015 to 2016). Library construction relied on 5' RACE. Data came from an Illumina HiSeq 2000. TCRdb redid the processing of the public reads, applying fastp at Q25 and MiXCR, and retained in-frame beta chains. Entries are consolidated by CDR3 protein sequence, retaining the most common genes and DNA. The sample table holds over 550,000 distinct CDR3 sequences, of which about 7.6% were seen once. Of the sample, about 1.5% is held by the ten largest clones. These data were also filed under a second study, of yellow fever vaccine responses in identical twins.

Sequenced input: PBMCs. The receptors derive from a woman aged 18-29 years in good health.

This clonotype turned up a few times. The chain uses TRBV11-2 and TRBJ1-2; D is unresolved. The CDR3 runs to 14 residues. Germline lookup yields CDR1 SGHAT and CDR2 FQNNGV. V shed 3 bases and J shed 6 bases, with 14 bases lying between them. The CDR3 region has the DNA TGTGCCAGCAGCTTGTCCCCCGACGAAAATGGCTACACCTTC. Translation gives CASSLSPDENGYTF.

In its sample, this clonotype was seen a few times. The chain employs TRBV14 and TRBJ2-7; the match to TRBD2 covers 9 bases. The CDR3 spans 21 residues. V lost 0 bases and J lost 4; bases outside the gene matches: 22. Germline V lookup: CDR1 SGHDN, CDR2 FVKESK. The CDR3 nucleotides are TGTGCCAGCAGCCAAGATATTCCCGGGCTAGCGGGACCCAAAACCCTTTACGAGCAGTACTTC. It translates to CASSQDIPGLAGPKTLYEQYF. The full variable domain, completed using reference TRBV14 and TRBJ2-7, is EAGVTQFPSHSVIEKGQTVTLRCDPISGHDNLYWYRRVMGKEIKFLLHFVKESKQDESGMPNNRFLAERTGGTYSTLKVQPAELEDSGVYFCASSQDIPGLAGPKTLYEQYFGPGTRLTVT.

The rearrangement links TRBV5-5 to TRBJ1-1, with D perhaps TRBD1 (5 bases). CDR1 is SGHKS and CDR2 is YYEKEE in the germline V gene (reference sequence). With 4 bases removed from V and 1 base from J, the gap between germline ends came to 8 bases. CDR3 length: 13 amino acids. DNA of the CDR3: TGTGCCAGCAGCAACACAGGGAACACTGAAGCTTTCTTT. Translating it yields CASSNTGNTEAFF.

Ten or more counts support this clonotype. The CDR3 bases are TGCAGCGTTGACGCGAACGCCGGGGCCACTGAAGCTTTCTTT. It codes for CSVDANAGATEAFF. V is TRBV29-1 and J is TRBJ1-1; TRBD1 might be the D (5 bases). Germline V gene data show CDR1 as SQVTM and CDR2 as ANQGSEA. V lost 3 bases and J 4 bases, leaving 15 bases between the germline ends. CDR3 size: 14 residues.

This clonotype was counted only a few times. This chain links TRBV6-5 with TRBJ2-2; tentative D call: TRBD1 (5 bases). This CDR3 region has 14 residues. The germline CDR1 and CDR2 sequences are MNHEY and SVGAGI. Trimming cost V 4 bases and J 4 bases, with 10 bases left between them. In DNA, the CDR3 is TGTGCCAGCAGTTTCAGGGAATTCACCGGGGAGCTGTTTTTT. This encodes CASSFREFTGELFF.

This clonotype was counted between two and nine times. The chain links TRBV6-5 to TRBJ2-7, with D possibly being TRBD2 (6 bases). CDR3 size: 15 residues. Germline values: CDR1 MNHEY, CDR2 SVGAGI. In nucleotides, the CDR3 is TGTGCCAGCAGTCACTCCGCCGGGGGTTCCTACGAGCAGTACGTC. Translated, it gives CASSHSAGGSYEQYV.

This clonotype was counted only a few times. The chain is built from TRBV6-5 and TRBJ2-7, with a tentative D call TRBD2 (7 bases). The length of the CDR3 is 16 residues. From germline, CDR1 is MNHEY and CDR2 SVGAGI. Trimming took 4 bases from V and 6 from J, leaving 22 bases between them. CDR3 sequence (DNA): TGTGCCAGCAGTTCCTTCTTCACAGGGAGGGGTGGCGAGCAGTACGTC. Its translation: CASSSFFTGRGGEQYV.

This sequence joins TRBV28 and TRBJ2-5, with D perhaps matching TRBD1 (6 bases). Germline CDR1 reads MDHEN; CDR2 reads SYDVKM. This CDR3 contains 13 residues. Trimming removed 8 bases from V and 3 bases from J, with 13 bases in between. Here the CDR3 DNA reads TGTGCCAGCCGCGAACAGGGAAAAGAGACCCAGTACTTC. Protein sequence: CASREQGKETQYF.

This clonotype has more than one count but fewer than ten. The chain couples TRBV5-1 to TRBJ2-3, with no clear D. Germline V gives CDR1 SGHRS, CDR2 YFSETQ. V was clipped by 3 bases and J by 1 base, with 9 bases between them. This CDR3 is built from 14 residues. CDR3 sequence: CASSSPIRTDTQYF. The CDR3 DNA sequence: TGCGCCAGCAGCTCACCGATTCGCACAGATACGCAGTATTTT. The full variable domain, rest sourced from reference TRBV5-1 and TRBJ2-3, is KAGVTQTPRYLIKTRGQQVTLSCSPISGHRSVSWYQQTPGQGLQFLFEYFSETQRNKGNFPGRFSGRQFSNSRSEMNVSTLELGDSALYLCASSSPIRTDTQYFGPGTRLTVL.

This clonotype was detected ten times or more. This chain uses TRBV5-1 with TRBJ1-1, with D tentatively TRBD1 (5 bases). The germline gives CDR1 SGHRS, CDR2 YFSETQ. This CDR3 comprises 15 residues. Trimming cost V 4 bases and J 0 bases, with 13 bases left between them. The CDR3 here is CASSAGGTVNTEAFF. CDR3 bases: TGCGCCAGCAGCGCTGGAGGGACGGTGAACACTGAAGCTTTCTTT.

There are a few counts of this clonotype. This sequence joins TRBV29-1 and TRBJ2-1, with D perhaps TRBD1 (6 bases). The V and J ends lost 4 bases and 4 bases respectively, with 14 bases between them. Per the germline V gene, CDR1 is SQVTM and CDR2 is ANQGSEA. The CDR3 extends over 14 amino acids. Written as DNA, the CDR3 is TGCAGCGTTGGGGGCACTACAGGGTACAATGAGCAGTTCTTC. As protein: CSVGGTTGYNEQFF.

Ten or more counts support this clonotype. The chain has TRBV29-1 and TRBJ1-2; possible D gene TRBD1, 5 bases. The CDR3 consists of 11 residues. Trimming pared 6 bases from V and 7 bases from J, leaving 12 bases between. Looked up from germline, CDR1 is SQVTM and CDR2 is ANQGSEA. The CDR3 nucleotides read TGCAGCGTAGAAACAGGACTTGGCTACACCTTC. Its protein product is CSVETGLGYTF.